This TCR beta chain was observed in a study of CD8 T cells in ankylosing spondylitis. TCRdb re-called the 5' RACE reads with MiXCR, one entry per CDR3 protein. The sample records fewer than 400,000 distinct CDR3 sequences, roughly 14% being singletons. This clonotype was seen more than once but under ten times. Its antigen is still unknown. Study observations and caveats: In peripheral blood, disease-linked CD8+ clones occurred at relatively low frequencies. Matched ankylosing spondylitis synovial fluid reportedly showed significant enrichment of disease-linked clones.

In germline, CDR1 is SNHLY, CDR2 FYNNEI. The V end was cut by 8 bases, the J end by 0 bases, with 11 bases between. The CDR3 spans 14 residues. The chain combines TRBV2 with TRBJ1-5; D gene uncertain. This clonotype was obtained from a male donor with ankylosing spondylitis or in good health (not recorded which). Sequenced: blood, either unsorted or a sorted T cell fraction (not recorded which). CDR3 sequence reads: CASRTSPSNQPQHF. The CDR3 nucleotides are TGTGCCAGCCGAACCTCCCCTAGCAATCAGCCCCAGCATTTT.